The T cell receptor beta chain described here comes from a study of blood T cells in healthy people across ages. Using a J-beta primer mix together with a sample-barcoded 5' primer, a second PCR was run for roughly 6 to 12 cycles. MiXCR, applied by TCRdb to the 5' RACE reads, yields one record per CDR3 protein. The sample records some 730,000 distinct CDR3 sequences, approximately 21% being singletons. This clonotype turned up a few times. Material: blood. The origin of this receptor is a man in his 70s in good health.

CDR3 residues: CASGPTGPQAPNEQFF. In DNA, the CDR3 is TGTGCTAGTGGTCCGACTGGGCCACAAGCCCCCAATGAGCAGTTCTTC. The genes are TRBV12-5 and TRBJ2-1; no clear D. The CDR3 has 16 residues. V lost 5 bases to trimming and J lost 6 bases, with 20 bases between them. CDR1 is LGHNT, CDR2 FRNRAP, per germline.